The clone carrying this TCR beta chain has only a few counts. V was pared by 1 base and J by 7 bases, with 5 bases between. The CDR3 consists of 12 residues. The investigators amplified TCR beta CDR3 regions from RNA transcripts. First-round RT-PCR targeting the TCR CDR3 was performed with the HTBI primer set. MiXCR, run by TCRdb on the multiplex PCR reads, gives a single entry per CDR3 protein. The table has 490,000 or so distinct CDR3 sequences, approximately 23% seen once. These data originate in a study of T cells in Graves' hyperthyroidism and ophthalmopathy. Turning to the study itself: It was at initial diagnosis, before any treatment, that peripheral blood was collected.

The clonotype originates from a woman in her 70s with Graves' ophthalmopathy. Sequencing was performed on blood. This chain connects TRBV12-3 or TRBV12-4 to TRBJ2-4; D call uncertain. The CDR3 region has the DNA TGTGCCAGCAGTTTAGGGGTGAACATTCAGTACTTC. Protein sequence: CASSLGVNIQYF.